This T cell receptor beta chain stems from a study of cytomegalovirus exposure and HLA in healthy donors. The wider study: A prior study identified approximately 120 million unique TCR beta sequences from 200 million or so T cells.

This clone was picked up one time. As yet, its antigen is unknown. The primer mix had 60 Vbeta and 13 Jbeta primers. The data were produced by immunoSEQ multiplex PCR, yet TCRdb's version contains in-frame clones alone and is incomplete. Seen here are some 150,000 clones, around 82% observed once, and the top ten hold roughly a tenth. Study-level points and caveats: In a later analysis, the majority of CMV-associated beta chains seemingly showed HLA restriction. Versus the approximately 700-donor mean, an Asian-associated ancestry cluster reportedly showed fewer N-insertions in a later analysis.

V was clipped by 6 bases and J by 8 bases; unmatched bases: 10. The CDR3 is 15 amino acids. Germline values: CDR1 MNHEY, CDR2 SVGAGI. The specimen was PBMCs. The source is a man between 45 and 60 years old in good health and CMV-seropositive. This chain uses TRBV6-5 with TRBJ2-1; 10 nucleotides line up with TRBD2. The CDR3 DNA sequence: TGTGCCAGCAGCTTGAGCGGGGGGGCCGGGGATGAGCAGTTCTTC. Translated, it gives CASSLSGGAGDEQFF.